This TCR beta chain comes out of a study of T cells expressing NK-cell markers. Whole-study context: Sorted CD3+CD56+NKG2C+, CD3+CD56+NKG2C- and CD3+CD56-NKG2C+ T cells supplied TCR beta repertoires. General study results and limits: Top CD8+ clonotypes included the dominant CD3+CD56+NKG2C+ clonotypes in 6 or 7 donors. Clarity on HCMV specificity was lacking for the expanded NKG2C+ T cell clones. There were a handful of donors in whom these clonotypes also led the CD3+CD56-NKG2C+ fraction.

From its re-call of the 5' RACE reads, TCRdb lists each CDR3 protein once, without DNA. The sample totals fewer than 18,000 distinct CDR3 sequences. As for this clonotype: Its target is not known.

The CDR3 extends over 20 amino acids. Looked up from germline, CDR1 is SGDLS and CDR2 is YYNGEE. This chain uses TRBV9 with TRBJ2-5; the D call of TRBD1 rests on TCRdb alone, since no DNA is present to check it. The TCR comes from a man between 18 and 69 years old in good health. Specimen: blood T cells: a sorted CD56 or NKG2C T cell subset, CD4+ or CD8+ T cells, or bulk PBMC T cells (not recorded which). The CDR3 sequence is CASSVGTSPMQTGAQETQYF.